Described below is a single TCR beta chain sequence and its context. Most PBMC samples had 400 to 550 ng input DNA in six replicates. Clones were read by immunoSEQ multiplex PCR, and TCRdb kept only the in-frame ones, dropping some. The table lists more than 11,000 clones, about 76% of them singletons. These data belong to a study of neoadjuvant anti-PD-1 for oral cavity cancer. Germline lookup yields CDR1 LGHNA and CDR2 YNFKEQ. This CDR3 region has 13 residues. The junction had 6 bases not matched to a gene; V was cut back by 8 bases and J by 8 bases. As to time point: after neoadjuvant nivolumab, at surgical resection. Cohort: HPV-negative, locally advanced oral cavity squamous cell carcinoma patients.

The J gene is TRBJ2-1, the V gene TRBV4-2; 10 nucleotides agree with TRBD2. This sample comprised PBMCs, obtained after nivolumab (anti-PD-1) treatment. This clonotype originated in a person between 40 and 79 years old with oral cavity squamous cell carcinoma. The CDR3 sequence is CASGAGGFDEQFF. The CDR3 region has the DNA TGTGCCAGCGGAGCGGGAGGGTTCGATGAGCAGTTCTTC.